These T cell receptor beta chains were read from a single sample in a study of blood T cell repertoires in COVID-19. Sequencing used immunoSEQ multiplex PCR; TCRdb keeps in-frame clones, though not all of them. The table shows about 440,000 clones, with roughly 89% occurring only once. The sequenced sample consisted of peripheral blood. The receptors originated from a woman aged 25-40 years with acute or convalescent COVID-19. Both conserved end residues are part of each CDR3. A D gene is named only where the DNA matches it firmly. The size field is filled for only some rows; it gives once, few, many or a size class.

TRBJ1-1 - 14 - TRBV3-1/TRBV3-2 TGTGCCAGCAGCCAAGCAGGGTCGGGCACTGAAGCTTTCTTT CASSQAGSGTEAFF
TRBJ1-2 TRBD1 14 - TRBV6-5 TGTGCCAGCAGTCAGGGACAGGGGCGTGATGGCTACACCTTC CASSQGQGRDGYTF
TRBJ2-1 TRBD2 20 once TRBV5-1 TGCGCCAGCAGCTTGGTAGTGGGTAGCGGGGGAAAAGACTCCTACAATGAGCAGTTCTTC CASSLVVGSGGKDSYNEQFF
TRBJ2-7 TRBD1 13 - TRBV20-1 TGCAGTGCTAGTTCAGGGGGCTCCTACGAGCAGTACTTC CSASSGGSYEQYF
TRBJ2-1 - 13 - TRBV30 TGTGCCTGGAGCACCGAGACTTACAATGAGCAGTTCTTC CAWSTETYNEQFF
TRBJ2-7 - 14 - TRBV6-5 TGTGCCAGCAGTTACTCGCATCAGGGCTACGAGCAGTACTTC CASSYSHQGYEQYF
TRBJ2-3 TRBD2 18 - TRBV5-1 TGCGCCAGCAGCTCGGGACTAGCGGGGGGCCTAAGCACAGATACGCAGTATTTT CASSSGLAGGLSTDTQYF
TRBJ2-1 TRBD2 14 few TRBV3-1/TRBV3-2 TGTGCCAGCAGCCGTCTAGCGGGGGGGCTCGAGCAGTTCTTC CASSRLAGGLEQFF
TRBJ2-3 TRBD2 14 few TRBV2 TGTGCCAGCAACACCGGGGGGAACACAGATACGCAGTATTTT CASNTGGNTDTQYF
TRBJ2-3 - 14 - TRBV27 TGTGCCAGCAGTTACGGGGGGACAACAGATACGCAGTATTTT CASSYGGTTDTQYF
TRBJ1-1 - 12 - TRBV7-9 TGTGCCAGCAGCAAGGACACCCTGTTAGCTTTCTTT CASSKDTLLAFF
TRBJ2-5 TRBD1 14 - TRBV5-1 TGCGCCAGCAGCGGGGGACAGGGGCAAGAGACCCAGTACTTC CASSGGQGQETQYF
TRBJ2-1 TRBD2 17 - TRBV4-2 TGTGCCAGCAGCCGCAAGACTAGCGGGGTACCAGACAATGAGCAGTTCTTC CASSRKTSGVPDNEQFF
TRBJ1-5 - 14 few TRBV2 TGTGCCAGCAGTGTCGAGGGAGGAGGTCAGCCCCAGCATTTT CASSVEGGGQPQHF
TRBJ2-2 - 12 - TRBV2 TGTGCCAGCCGACAGAGCACCGGGGAGCTGTTTTTT CASRQSTGELFF
TRBJ2-3 TRBD2 16 - TRBV15 TGTGCCACCAGCAGAGATGGGAGCGGGGTTACAGATACGCAGTATTTT CATSRDGSGVTDTQYF
TRBJ1-3 - 14 - TRBV12-5 TGTGCTAGTGGTTTGAGGGAGGGAGAAAACACCATATATTTT CASGLREGENTIYF
TRBJ2-2 - 13 - TRBV18 TGTGCCAGCTCAAACGACAGCCCCGGGGAGCTGTTTTTT CASSNDSPGELFF
TRBJ2-5 - 12 - TRBV7-9 TGTGCCAGCAGCCCCCTTCAAGAGACCCAGTACTTC CASSPLQETQYF
TRBJ2-5 - 14 - TRBV30 TGTGCCTGGAGTGGCGGGGGCAAACAAGAGACCCAGTACTTC CAWSGGGKQETQYF
TRBJ2-3 - 13 - TRBV27 TGTGCCAGCAGTTTTCTAGGGGGGGACACGCAGTATTTT CASSFLGGDTQYF
TRBJ1-1 - 15 - TRBV4-1 TGCGCCAGCAGCCAAGCCCCCCAATTTAACACTGAAGCTTTCTTT CASSQAPQFNTEAFF
TRBJ1-1 TRBD1 12 few TRBV12-3/TRBV12-4 TGTGCCAGCAGCGGGACAGTCGCGGTAGCTTTCTTT CASSGTVAVAFF
TRBJ1-2 - 15 - TRBV7-9 TGTGCCAGCAGCCGTGGGGGGGCGGCGAACTATGGCTACACCTTC CASSRGGAANYGYTF
TRBJ2-5 - 16 - TRBV28 TGTGCCAGCAGTTTTTTTCGGGGGGCCTCCCCACAGACCCAGTACTTC CASSFFRGASPQTQYF
TRBJ2-2 - 15 - TRBV19 TGTGCCAGTACTCCCGGGGGATATCTAGCCGGGGAGCTGTTTTTT CASTPGGYLAGELFF
TRBJ1-5 TRBD1 18 - TRBV20-1 TGCAGTGCTAGTGCGAGTGGACAGGGTAAGGCGTCCGGTCAGCCCCAGCATTTT CSASASGQGKASGQPQHF
TRBJ1-6 TRBD1 17 - TRBV5-4 TGTGCCAGCAGCTACAACAGGGGAGGATCTCCAAATTCACCCCTCCACTTT CASSYNRGGSPNSPLHF
TRBJ1-1 - 14 few TRBV6-1 TGTGCCAGCAGTGAAGGGGACTTTAGTACTGAAGCTTTCTTT CASSEGDFSTEAFF
TRBJ1-1 TRBD1 13 - TRBV2 TGTGCCAGCAGTGGGACAGGGGCGACTGAAGCTTTCTTT CASSGTGATEAFF
TRBJ2-1 - 15 - TRBV7-2 TGTGCCAGCAGCATCGATCTCGGCGGCTACAATGAGCAGTTCTTC CASSIDLGGYNEQFF
TRBJ2-7 - 12 - TRBV20-1 TGCAGTGCTAGTTCAGGGTCCTACGAGCAGTACTTC CSASSGSYEQYF
TRBJ2-5 TRBD2 13 - TRBV9 TGTGCCAGCAGTCTTAGCGGGGGGGAGACCCAGTACTTC CASSLSGGETQYF
TRBJ2-7 - 13 - TRBV1 TGCACCAGCAGCCCGCACGGTAGTTACGAGCAGTACTTC CTSSPHGSYEQYF
TRBJ1-1 - 12 - TRBV6-5 TGTGCCAGCAGGCCCTATAACACTGAAGCTTTCTTT CASRPYNTEAFF
TRBJ1-2 - 14 - TRBV7-9 TGTGCCAGCAGCCAGGACAGAAAACTTTATGGCTACACCTTC CASSQDRKLYGYTF
TRBJ1-6 TRBD1 13 - TRBV6-5 TGTGCCAGCAAAGGGGGCGGTTATTCACCCCTCCACTTT CASKGGGYSPLHF
TRBJ2-1 - 14 - TRBV14 TGTGCCAGCAGCCAGAGGCAGACCTACAATGAGCAGTTCTTC CASSQRQTYNEQFF
TRBJ2-1 - 13 few TRBV6-1 TGTGCCAGCAGTGAAGCCCCGTACAATGAGCAGTTCTTC CASSEAPYNEQFF
TRBJ1-4 - 15 - TRBV4-1 TGCGCCAGCAGCCAAGTGGCAGGGGTTGTTGAAAAACTGTTTTTT CASSQVAGVVEKLFF
TRBJ2-5 TRBD2 12 - TRBV27 TGTGCCAGTCTGGGGCCGGGAGGGACCCAGTACTTC CASLGPGGTQYF
TRBJ1-3 - 14 - TRBV28 TGTGCCAGCAGTTTATCCAAAGCAAGAAACACCATATATTTT CASSLSKARNTIYF
TRBJ2-5 - 14 - TRBV7-6 TGTGCCAGCAGCCCGCGGACGGACTTAGGGACCCAGTACTTC CASSPRTDLGTQYF
TRBJ2-1 TRBD2 16 - TRBV7-9 TGTGCCAGCAGCTTCCCTCTAGCGGGGAATATCAATGAGCAGTTCTTC CASSFPLAGNINEQFF